These T cell receptor beta chains were read from a single sample in a study of T cell repertoires in cytomegalovirus infection. TCRdb fed the reads into MiXCR, producing one record per CDR3 protein. The table records more than 400,000 distinct CDR3 sequences, 26% of them present only once. The sample consisted of PBMCs. These receptors were collected from a human donor in good health (CMV status not recorded). Some clones in this sample may be carry-over from other donors' samples. CDR3s include the opening cysteine and the closing phenylalanine or tryptophan. A D gene is named only where the DNA matches it firmly. Expanded clones get a size class; other rows say once, few or many, or leave the size out.

abundance	v_gene	d_gene	j_gene	CDR3aa	CDR3nt
.	TRBV12-3/TRBV12-4	.	TRBJ1-4	CASTGAGPEKLFF	TGTGCCAGCACCGGGGCAGGGCCCGAAAAACTGTTTTTT
.	TRBV24-1	.	TRBJ2-1	CATSIQDYNEQFF	TGTGCCACCAGTATTCAGGACTACAATGAGCAGTTCTTC
many	TRBV7-2	.	TRBJ1-5	CASSFYGGDSNQPQHF	TGTGCCAGCAGCTTTTATGGCGGAGATAGCAATCAGCCCCAGCATTTT
.	TRBV19	.	TRBJ1-3	CASSMEPGIIRNTIYF	TGTGCCAGTAGTATGGAGCCAGGGATAATCAGAAACACCATATATTTT
.	TRBV7-9	TRBD2	TRBJ2-2	CASSLSGGTGELFF	TGTGCCAGCAGCTTGTCGGGGGGCACCGGGGAGCTGTTTTTT
.	TRBV4-1	.	TRBJ1-5	CASSQGGGYGNQPQHF	TGCGCCAGCAGCCAGGGAGGAGGTTATGGCAATCAGCCCCAGCATTTT
few	TRBV11-2	.	TRBJ2-3	CASSLGLRGTDTQYF	TGTGCCAGCAGCTTAGGTTTAAGGGGCACAGATACGCAGTATTTT
.	TRBV6-2/TRBV6-3	TRBD2	TRBJ2-1	CASQDGLAGDSYNEQFF	TGTGCCTCACAAGATGGACTAGCGGGAGACTCCTACAATGAGCAGTTCTTC
.	TRBV27	TRBD2	TRBJ2-1	CASRPSGLSYNEQFF	TGTGCCAGCAGGCCTAGCGGGTTATCCTACAATGAGCAGTTCTTC
many	TRBV28	.	TRBJ2-1	CASSPTYYSYNEQFF	TGTGCCAGCAGTCCTACATACTACAGCTACAATGAGCAGTTCTTC
many	TRBV7-2	.	TRBJ2-7	CASSLNIAYEQYF	TGTGCCAGCAGCTTAAACATAGCCTACGAGCAGTACTTC
many	TRBV7-2	.	TRBJ1-1	CASSRLGRGFEAFF	TGTGCCAGCAGCCGTCTGGGGAGAGGTTTTGAAGCTTTCTTT
.	TRBV6-6	.	TRBJ1-5	CASSYSGGITDQPQHF	TGTGCCAGCAGTTACTCAGGAGGGATTACGGATCAGCCCCAGCATTTT